This T cell receptor beta chain was profiled in a study of control samples from healthy donors and cancer patients. Here immunoSEQ multiplex PCR was the method, and the copy in TCRdb shows in-frame clones only, minus some. The sample includes about 150,000 clones, roughly 93% of them seen just once. CDR3 size: 15 residues. V was shortened by 5 bases and J by 5 bases, with 16 bases between the two germline ends. CDR1 PRHDT and CDR2 FYEKMQ come from the germline V gene (reference sequence). This sequence joins TRBV13 and TRBJ2-1; D perhaps matches TRBD1 (5 bases). The sequenced sample was blood. This clonotype was obtained from a man aged 18 to 29 in good health. The CDR3 region is CASSPAPRADNEQFF. Here the CDR3 DNA reads TGTGCCAGCAGCCCCGCTCCCAGGGCAGACAATGAGCAGTTCTTC.